A selection of T cell receptor beta chains follows, all from one sample in a study of blood T cell repertoires in COVID-19. The protocol was immunoSEQ multiplex PCR, while the TCRdb copy is restricted to in-frame clones and leaves out a portion. The table lists about 150,000 clones, around 82% of them singletons. Sample: peripheral blood. The source of these receptors is an elderly woman with acute or convalescent COVID-19. Both conserved end residues are part of each CDR3.

v_call	j_call	cdr3_aa
TRBV19	TRBJ1-5	CASSRRDPWEPQHF
TRBV3-1/TRBV3-2	TRBJ2-5	CASTTSGRRETQYF
TRBV6-2/TRBV6-3	TRBJ2-7	CASSYPTGTFHYEQYF
TRBV5-5	TRBJ2-1	CASSMLAGAKSSYNEQFF
TRBV4-1	TRBJ2-7	CASSQILATEQYF
TRBV3-1/TRBV3-2	TRBJ2-2	CASSHNTGELFF
TRBV7-2	TRBJ1-2	CASSLGNRGNGYTF
TRBV3-1/TRBV3-2	TRBJ1-5	CASSQAGRNQPQHF
TRBV25-1	TRBJ2-1	CASRAESGLASDEQFF
TRBV4-3	TRBJ1-2	CASSQGLGPNYGYTF
TRBV7-2	TRBJ1-5	CASSLLGGGNQPQHF
TRBV5-1	TRBJ2-1	CASSQDRLGSYNEQFF
TRBV19	TRBJ1-2	CASSKGSPGQGDYGYTF
TRBV7-9	TRBJ2-7	CASSLTSGAYEEQYF
TRBV5-4	TRBJ1-1	CASSSDSQWVNTEAFF
TRBV7-9	TRBJ1-4	CASSLVGQGDEKLFF
TRBV6-5	TRBJ2-1	CASRASGGNNEQFF
TRBV30	TRBJ2-1	CAWSLGLAGYNEQFF
TRBV2	TRBJ1-5	CASSWQGGGGGGNQPQHF
TRBV5-4	TRBJ1-2	CASSLLGQGMEAGYTF
TRBV9	TRBJ1-2	CASSVSTGNYGYTF
TRBV30	TRBJ1-1	CAWSFQGNTEAFF
TRBV27	TRBJ2-7	CASSVRAGGSREQYF
TRBV29-1	TRBJ1-2	CSAQRDRDYGYTF
TRBV28	TRBJ1-6	CASSPRQGLYNSPLHF
TRBV3-1/TRBV3-2	TRBJ2-1	CASSLGSGTGNEQFF
TRBV9	TRBJ1-4	CASSEAGGAGEKLFF
TRBV29-1	TRBJ1-2	CSVEPRVGYGYTF
TRBV15	TRBJ2-3	CATSGLGGGADTQYF
TRBV6-5	TRBJ1-1	CASSSQGAGAFF
TRBV7-8	TRBJ1-5	CASRLGGGGLSNQPQHF
TRBV9	TRBJ1-1	CASSPRGTADEAFF
TRBV5-4	TRBJ2-1	CASSFGVYNEQFF
TRBV12-3/TRBV12-4	TRBJ2-7	CASSYRDTHRQYF
TRBV6-6	TRBJ1-1	CASSSSNTGKAEAFF
TRBV27	TRBJ1-6	CASSSIGNTGNSPLHF
TRBV2	TRBJ2-7	CASRGAAYEQYF
TRBV4-3	TRBJ2-3	CASSQENLASGGQIRPQYF
TRBV6-5	TRBJ2-7	CASSYGGPYEQYF
TRBV4-1	TRBJ2-2	CASSQEGLAGGTGELFF
TRBV5-1	TRBJ1-1	CASSPGWVTSREPEAFF
TRBV24-1	TRBJ2-1	CATGQGGSYNEQFF
TRBV7-9	TRBJ2-2	CASSLAVGRTVTTGELFF
TRBV27	TRBJ1-6	CASRVTGTSYTPLHF
TRBV2	TRBJ1-5	CASSETFWQGEFSNQPQHF
TRBV28	TRBJ1-6	CASSPRTGGNSPLHF
TRBV9	TRBJ2-7	CASSLGGRSEQYF
TRBV18	TRBJ1-2	CASSPTGQGYTF
TRBV28	TRBJ2-7	CASRVPGQPWYEQYF